The next 24 T cell receptor beta chains were all read from a single sample in a study of neoadjuvant anti-PD-1 for oral cavity cancer. The data were produced by immunoSEQ multiplex PCR, yet TCRdb's version contains in-frame clones alone and is incomplete. The sample carries 10,000 to 15,000 clones, around 66% recorded once. This sample comprised PBMCs, obtained before nivolumab (anti-PD-1) treatment. All receptors come from a person between 40 and 85 years old with oral cavity squamous cell carcinoma.

V is TRBV10-3 and J is TRBJ2-3; TRBD2 matches 10 bases. The CDR3 sequence is 15 residues long. V dropped 3 bases and J dropped 7; count of bases not matched to a gene: 7. Looked up from germline, CDR1 is ENHRY and CDR2 is SYGVKD. As DNA, the CDR3 is TGTGCCATCAGTGATAGCGGGGGGCGCTCTCATACGCAGTATTTT. It encodes CAISDSGGRSHTQYF.

This clone occurred a few times. The chain has TRBV25-1 and TRBJ1-4, with D unclear. This CDR3 spans 13 amino acids. V lost 2 bases, J lost 8 bases, and 9 bases lay in between. Germline values: CDR1 MGHDK, CDR2 SYGVNS. The DNA for the CDR3 is TGTGCCAGCAGTGAAGCTGGTGGGGAAAAACTGTTTTTT. Translating it yields CASSEAGGEKLFF.

CDR3 nucleotide sequence: TGTGCCAGCAGCTTTCGGGACAGGGCTTCACCCCTCCACTTT. Translation gives CASSFRDRASPLHF. This chain joins TRBV7-2 and TRBJ1-6; 9 nucleotides match TRBD1. The V segment lost 3 bases and the J segment 9 bases; nucleotides outside the gene matches: 3. The CDR3 consists of 14 residues. Per the germline V gene, CDR1 is SGHTA and CDR2 is FQGNSA.

The rearrangement joins TRBV18 to TRBJ2-7; TRBD1 or TRBD2 may be the D gene (5 bases each). From germline, CDR1 is KGHSH and CDR2 LQKENI. V lost 7 bases, J lost 0 bases, and 10 bases lay in between. The CDR3 runs to 13 residues. CDR3: CASLSGGSYEQYF. The CDR3 DNA follows: TGTGCCAGCTTAAGTGGGGGCTCCTACGAGCAGTACTTC.

The chain couples TRBV10-2 to TRBJ2-1; D is unclear. This CDR3 spans 14 amino acids. Germline V CDR1 and CDR2: WSHSY, SAAADI. Trimming removed 6 bases at V and 0 bases at J, with 9 bases between. CDR3 coding DNA: TGCGCCAGCAGAGCGTCTAGCTCCTACAATGAGCAGTTCTTC. This translates into CASRASSSYNEQFF.

V usage is TRBV6-4 and J usage is TRBJ1-2; TRBD1 matches at 9 bases. Unmatched junction bases numbered 4, after V lost 2 bases and J lost 3 bases. CDR3 length: 15 residues. Germline V gene data show CDR1 as MRHNA and CDR2 as SNTAGT. The CDR3 is CASSDPGQGDYGYTF. DNA for the CDR3: TGTGCCAGCAGTGACCCGGGACAGGGAGACTATGGCTACACCTTC.

There are a few counts of this clone. The chain couples TRBV14 to TRBJ2-7, with TRBD1 matching over 9 bases. Germline trimming cut 3 bases from V and 6 bases from J; bases unmatched to any gene: 9. The CDR3 contains 15 residues. Germline V gene data show CDR1 as SGHDN and CDR2 as FVKESK. CDR3 sequence reads: CASSHSGTGKFEQYF. In DNA form, the CDR3 reads TGTGCCAGCAGCCACTCCGGGACAGGGAAGTTCGAGCAGTACTTC.

This clone was found a few times. The chain is built from TRBV9 and TRBJ2-7, with 9 bases matching TRBD1. Per the germline V gene, CDR1 is SGDLS and CDR2 is YYNGEE. Trimming took 0 bases from V and 5 from J; bases not matched to a gene: 6. This CDR3 contains 15 residues. The CDR3 sequence is CASSVEPTGGNEQYF. Here the CDR3 DNA reads TGTGCCAGCAGCGTAGAACCTACAGGGGGCAACGAGCAGTACTTC. Supplemented by reference TRBV9 and TRBJ2-7, the full variable domain reads DSGVTQTPKHLITATGQRVTLRCSPRSGDLSVYWYQQSLDQGLQFLIQYYNGEERAKGNILERFSAQQFPDLHSELNLSSLELGDSALYFCASSVEPTGGNEQYFGPGTRLTVT.

This chain joins TRBV27 and TRBJ2-3; 7 nucleotides line up with TRBD2. In germline, CDR1 is MNHEY, CDR2 SMNVEV (reference sequence). Unmatched junction bases numbered 13, after V lost 4 bases and J lost 3 bases. The CDR3 extends over 17 amino acids. The CDR3 DNA reads TGTGCCAGCAGTTCCTTGCGGGGCGGGGGAGGGACAGATACGCAGTATTTT. Amino acid sequence: CASSSLRGGGGTDTQYF.

This chain connects TRBV7-9 to TRBJ1-2; D unclear. From germline, CDR1 is SEHNR and CDR2 FQNEAQ (reference sequence). The length of the CDR3 is 15 residues. V was clipped by 4 bases and J by 8 bases, with 20 bases between them. The chain's CDR3 is CASSSPDVALGGYTF. CDR3 coding DNA: TGTGCCAGCAGCTCCCCGGACGTAGCCCTCGGCGGCTACACCTTC. The full variable domain, in which reference TRBV7-9 and TRBJ1-2 provide the parts outside the CDR3, is DTGVSQNPRHKITKRGQNVTFRCDPISEHNRLYWYRQTLGQGPEFLTYFQNEAQLEKSRLLSDRFSAERPKGSFSTLEIQRTEQGDSAMYLCASSSPDVALGGYTFGSGTRLTVV.

In its sample, this clone was seen a few times. The genes are TRBV27 and TRBJ2-7, with D unclear. This CDR3 contains 13 residues. Germline CDR1 MNHEY, CDR2 SMNVEV (reference sequence). V lost 6 bases and J lost 5, with 14 bases in between. CDR3 in amino acids: CASRVSEKNEQYF. CDR3 nucleotides: TGTGCCAGCAGGGTATCAGAAAAGAACGAGCAGTACTTC.

The chain uses TRBV18 and TRBJ1-2, with D hard to call. The CDR3 loop spans 11 amino acids. The V and J ends lost 5 bases and 5 bases respectively, with 6 bases between them. Per the germline V gene, CDR1 is KGHSH and CDR2 is LQKENI. The CDR3: CASSDGYGYTF. The CDR3 DNA reads TGTGCCAGCTCAGACGGATATGGCTACACCTTC.

CDR3 in DNA: TGTGCCAGTAGCCGTACTGCAGCCCTGTCTTTGAACACTGAAGCTTTCTTT. Amino acid sequence: CASSRTAALSLNTEAFF. V is TRBV19 and J is TRBJ1-1, with D hard to call. From germline, CDR1 is LNHDA and CDR2 SQIVND (reference sequence). Between the trimmed V and J ends, which lost 6 bases and 0 bases, there was a span of 20 bases. The CDR3 totals 17 residues.

The chain carries TRBV19 and TRBJ2-5; D gene ambiguous. There are 12 residues in the CDR3. Germline CDR1 and CDR2: LNHDA and SQIVND (reference sequence). Trimming pared 3 bases from V and 1 base from J, leaving 3 bases between. The CDR3 DNA is TGTGCCAGTAGTATGAGCCAAGAGACCCAGTACTTC. Translated, it gives CASSMSQETQYF. The full variable domain, rest sourced from reference TRBV19 and TRBJ2-5, is DGGITQSPKYLFRKEGQNVTLSCEQNLNHDAMYWYRQDPGQGLRLIYYSQIVNDFQKGDIAEGYSVSREKKESFPLTVTSAQKNPTAFYLCASSMSQETQYFGPGTRLLVL.

This clone was seen only once. The rearrangement links TRBV6-4 to TRBJ1-1; no reliable D call. CDR3 length: 13 residues. CDR1 is MRHNA, CDR2 SNTAGT, per germline. Trimming stripped 1 base from V and 10 bases from J, with 13 bases between. This CDR3 reads CASSDLVSTRAFF. CDR3 nucleotide sequence: TGTGCCAGCAGTGACTTGGTCAGCACTCGAGCTTTCTTT.

V is TRBV5-8 and J is TRBJ2-7; D is ambiguous. CDR1 and CDR2 from the germline V gene are SGHTS and YDEGEE. Trimming left V 0 bases short and J 2 bases short, with 12 bases between. This CDR3 region has 15 residues. The CDR3 nucleotides are TGTGCCAGCAGCTTGGGACACCAAACCGCCTACGAGCAGTACTTC. Translated: CASSLGHQTAYEQYF.

The gene calls are TRBV7-6 and TRBJ1-2; 9 bases line up with TRBD1. This CDR3 has 16 residues. V gave up 4 bases and J gave up 4 bases; unmatched junction bases: 10. The germline CDR1 and CDR2 sequences are SGHVS and FNYEAQ. CDR3 sequence (DNA): TGTGCCAGCAGCTCGACTCCGACAGGGGGGATCTATGGCTACACCTTC. Translation gives CASSSTPTGGIYGYTF.

This sequence joins TRBV20-1 and TRBJ1-1, with D uncertain. Per germline, CDR1 DFQATT and CDR2 SNEGSKA (reference sequence). The CDR3 length is 11 residues. Trimming removed 0 bases from V and 9 bases from J, with 8 bases in between. The CDR3 DNA is TGCAGTGCTAGAGATGACGGGCAAGCTTTCTTT. It is translated as CSARDDGQAFF.

The sample holds a few counts of this clone. The CDR3 nucleotides read TGTGCCTGGACGGCTATGAGCAATCAGCCCCAGCATTTT. Protein sequence: CAWTAMSNQPQHF. The genes are TRBV30 and TRBJ1-5; D ambiguous. Per the germline V gene, CDR1 is GTSNPN and CDR2 is SVGIG (reference sequence). V was cut by 4 bases and J by 1 base, with 8 bases left in between. The CDR3 covers 13 residues.

The chain is built from TRBV19 and TRBJ1-1; possible D gene TRBD1, 5 bases. CDR1 LNHDA and CDR2 SQIVND come from the germline V gene (reference sequence). The germline V and J ends were trimmed by 1 base and 0 bases, with 12 bases remaining between them. The CDR3 is 16 amino acids. CDR3 in DNA: TGTGCCAGTAGTATAGGTCCCGGGGGGTTGAACACTGAAGCTTTCTTT. Its protein product is CASSIGPGGLNTEAFF. The full variable domain, its missing parts supplied by reference TRBV19 and TRBJ1-1, is DGGITQSPKYLFRKEGQNVTLSCEQNLNHDAMYWYRQDPGQGLRLIYYSQIVNDFQKGDIAEGYSVSREKKESFPLTVTSAQKNPTAFYLCASSIGPGGLNTEAFFGQGTRLTVV.

The gene calls are TRBV27 and TRBJ2-2; D perhaps matches TRBD2 (6 bases). The CDR3 has 17 amino acids. V lost 2 bases and J 4 bases, leaving 17 bases between the germline ends. Germline V gene sequence: CDR1 MNHEY, CDR2 SMNVEV (reference sequence). DNA for the CDR3: TGTGCCAGCAGTTTAACGGCGGGACGGGGCCCCACCGGGGAGCTGTTTTTT. Translation: CASSLTAGRGPTGELFF.

The chain recombines TRBV9 with TRBJ1-1; possible D gene TRBD1, 6 bases. The CDR3 is 15 amino acids. The V and J ends lost 4 bases and 1 base respectively, with 14 bases between them. The germline V gene encodes CDR1 SGDLS and CDR2 YYNGEE. The CDR3: CASSPQGRGNTEAFF. The CDR3 region has the DNA TGTGCCAGCAGCCCTCAGGGGAGGGGGAACACTGAAGCTTTCTTT.

This clone was found a few times. This sequence joins TRBV6-5 and TRBJ1-1; D remains unclear. The V and J ends lost 0 bases and 2 bases respectively, with 13 bases between them. The CDR3 contains 16 residues. Germline V gene sequence: CDR1 MNHEY, CDR2 SVGAGI. The CDR3 region is CASSYSTTRTNTEAFF. In DNA, the CDR3 is TGTGCCAGCAGTTACTCGACGACACGGACTAACACTGAAGCTTTCTTT.

The V call is TRBV19, the J call TRBJ1-1, with a tentative D call TRBD1 (5 bases). Trimming removed 7 bases from V and 1 base from J, with 13 bases in between. This CDR3 contains 14 residues. Germline loops: CDR1 LNHDA, CDR2 SQIVND (reference sequence). For the CDR3, the DNA is TGTGCCAGTAAATTCGACAGAAGGAACACTGAAGCTTTCTTT. Translating gives CASKFDRRNTEAFF.